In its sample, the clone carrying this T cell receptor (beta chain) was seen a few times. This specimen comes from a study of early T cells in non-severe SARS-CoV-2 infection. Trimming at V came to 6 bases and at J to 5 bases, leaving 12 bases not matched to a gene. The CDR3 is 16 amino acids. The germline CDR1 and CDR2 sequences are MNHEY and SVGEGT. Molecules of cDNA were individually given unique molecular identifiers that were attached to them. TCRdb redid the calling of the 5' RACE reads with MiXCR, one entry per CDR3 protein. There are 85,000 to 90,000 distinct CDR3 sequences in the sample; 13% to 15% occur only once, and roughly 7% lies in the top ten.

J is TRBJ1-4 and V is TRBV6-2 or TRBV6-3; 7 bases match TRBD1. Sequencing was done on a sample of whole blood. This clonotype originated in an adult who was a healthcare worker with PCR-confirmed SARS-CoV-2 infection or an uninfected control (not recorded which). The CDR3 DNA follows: TGTGCCAGCAGGACCACCGGGGGACAGAAGAATGAAAAACTGTTTTTT. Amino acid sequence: CASRTTGGQKNEKLFF.